The T cell receptor (beta chain) under discussion was sequenced for a study of control samples from healthy donors and cancer patients. Some clones are missing from TCRdb's copy, which holds only in-frame ones; the method was immunoSEQ multiplex PCR. The sample lists over 100,000 clones, around 90% seen once, with 2.5% in the top ten. Germline V CDR1 and CDR2: KGHSH, LQKENI. V was clipped by 5 bases and J by 4 bases; unmatched bases: 7. The CDR3 sequence is 14 residues long. Source material: blood. The source of this sequence is a woman aged 18-35 years in good health. The chain employs TRBV18 and TRBJ1-1, with 7 bases that match TRBD1. The chain's CDR3 is CASSFRTGSTEAFF. CDR3 nucleotides: TGTGCCAGCTCATTCAGGACAGGCTCCACTGAAGCTTTCTTT. The full variable domain, in which reference TRBV18 and TRBJ1-1 provide the parts outside the CDR3, is NAGVMQNPRHLVRRRGQEARLRCSPMKGHSHVYWYRQLPEEGLKFMVYLQKENIIDESGMPKERFSAEFPKEGPSILRIQQVVRGDSAAYFCASSFRTGSTEAFFGQGTRLTVV.